This TCR beta chain was captured in a study of identical twins (dated by TCRdb to between 2015 and 2016). About the full investigation: To test whether fetal clonotypes persist, the study used deep sequencing on TCR alpha and beta repertoires from monozygotic twins, unrelated adults of various ages, and cord blood. To rule out contamination, the twin experiments were replicated at different times with different library preparation protocols. Summary of the overall study and its limitations: Invariant T cells such as MAIT and iNKT could partly confound zero-insertion analyses, although diverse VJ usage argued against such confounding for most clonotypes. Because the same donors could not be followed over many years, the conclusions depended on cross-sectional statistical analysis. Abundant cord blood beta clonotypes had fewer insertions, young adult naive repertoires showed a similar but weaker trend, and memory repertoires showed no such trend. The excess sharing between twins in beta out-of-frame sequences was weaker because fewer shared sequences reduced the signal-to-noise ratio. Recombination models systematically underestimated out-of-frame TCR alpha sharing in monozygotic twins but agreed with sharing between unrelated individuals. Compared with coincidental sharing between unrelated individuals, out-of-frame TCR alpha sequences shared between twins had an excess of sequences with low generation probability.

Libraries came from 5' RACE. This sample was sequenced with an Illumina HiSeq 2000. A universal primer binding site was added through template switching, and the final cDNA carried a unique molecular identifier so that TCR cDNA molecules could be counted accurately. First-strand cDNA for TCR alpha and beta chains was synthesized from specific primers in the conserved constant-segment region. Each cDNA library was double barcoded, with a SMART-Mk sample barcode plus Illumina barcodes, to control for contamination. TruSeq adapter sequences, together with Illumina sample barcodes, were added in two successive PCR steps. Sequencing of the TCR alpha and beta cDNA libraries was done on the Illumina HiSeq platform using custom primers. Turning to the authors' computational methods: Unique molecular identifiers were extracted from raw reads with MiGEC, and CDR3 positions were determined with MiXCR. For each individual, recombination models were inferred using an EM algorithm with the repgenHMM and IGoR tools. The tcR package in R was used for shared clonotype analysis, with sharing normalized by the product of cloneset sizes. To study raw recombination without the effects of thymic and clonal selection, out-of-frame nonproductive sequences were analyzed. The public reads were run again by TCRdb, first through fastp at Q25 and then through MiXCR, and only productive beta chains were kept. Rows are combined by CDR3 protein, so each entry shows the most common genes and DNA. What appears here as the V and J calls and clone size reflects TCRdb's work, not the paper's. This sample comprises hundreds of thousands of distinct CDR3 sequences, 8.6% of them detected only once. The leading ten clones occupy about 0.98% of the sample.

Every donor was a healthy Caucasian. Three pairs of female monozygotic twins, all aged about 18 to 29 years, were included in the twin cohort. Peripheral blood mononuclear cells were used as the source from which RNA for TCR libraries was isolated. As concerns this clonotype: No antigen is known for it. No base quality information exists; no much larger clone differs at one position.

The germline V gene (reference sequence) supplies CDR1 LGHDT and CDR2 YNNKEL. The CDR3 numbers 16 residues from cysteine through phenylalanine. Just the 48-base CDR3 DNA is kept, in frame starting at base 1. The junction shows trimming of 4 bases on V and 7 bases on J, and the gene matches do not reach 12 bases of it. These data also formed part of another study, on yellow fever vaccine responses in identical twins. The second paper further reports: The T cell response to vaccination in identical twins was reported by the authors to appear partly convergent and partly personalized. In the study, vaccine-responding T cell clones were precisely tracked in identical twins.

The source of this sequence is a young woman in good health. Recombination connected TRBV3-1 to TRBJ2-1; 8 of the junction bases match TRBD2. The sequenced sample was PBMCs. The DNA is TGTGCCAGCAGCCCCGCCGGAGCGGGGGTATGTAATGAGCAGTTCTTC. It translates to CASSPAGAGVCNEQFF.